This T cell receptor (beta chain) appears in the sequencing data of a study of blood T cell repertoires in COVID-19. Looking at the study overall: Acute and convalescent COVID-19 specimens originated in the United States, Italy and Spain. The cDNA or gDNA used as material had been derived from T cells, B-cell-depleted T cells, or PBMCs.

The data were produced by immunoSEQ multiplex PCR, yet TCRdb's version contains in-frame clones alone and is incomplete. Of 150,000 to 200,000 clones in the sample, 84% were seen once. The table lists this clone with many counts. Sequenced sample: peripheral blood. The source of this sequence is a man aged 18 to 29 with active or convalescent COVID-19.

The CDR3 nucleotides are TGTGCCAGCAGCTTCGGGGGACAGGGGACCTACAATGAGCAGTTCTTC. Its translation is CASSFGGQGTYNEQFF. The chain uses TRBV7-9 and TRBJ2-1; 10 bases are a match to TRBD1. The germline V gene encodes CDR1 SEHNR and CDR2 FQNEAQ (reference sequence). The trim removed 3 bases at V and 2 bases at J, leaving 4 bases unmatched. This CDR3 spans 16 amino acids.